Below, 32 T cell receptor beta chains from the same sample are listed, as sequenced in a study of T cell repertoires in cytomegalovirus infection. Their recognized antigens are unknown. TCRdb fed the reads into MiXCR, producing one record per CDR3 protein. The sample lists over 45,000 distinct CDR3 sequences, roughly 18% seen once, with about 55% in the top ten. Sequencing used CD8+ T cells from cultured PBMCs, obtained from culture after CMV antigen stimulation. The receptors here all came from a human donor in good health (CMV status not recorded). Some clones in this sample may be carry-over from other donors' samples.

Comments on this clonotype: A junction boundary mismatches the germline segment, possibly from a read error. This chain uses TRBV7-9 with TRBJ1-3; D gene unclear. This CDR3 has 16 amino acids. Germline V gives CDR1 SEHNR, CDR2 FQNEAQ (reference sequence). CDR3 loop: CASSPSMGSSGNTTYF. The CDR3 nucleotides are TGTGCCAGCAGCCCTTCTATGGGCAGCTCTGGAAACACCACATATTTT.

The chain is built from TRBV14 and TRBJ1-1; 7 bases fit TRBD1. CDR3 size: 14 residues. Germline V gives CDR1 SGHDN, CDR2 FVKESK. The J segment lost 3 bases and the V segment lost 0 bases, leaving 1 base of the junction unmatched. The DNA of the CDR3 is TGTGCCAGCAGCCAAGACAGGGGGGACACTGAAGCTTTCTTT. Translation: CASSQDRGDTEAFF.

This clonotype occurred many times. The rearrangement joins TRBV9 to TRBJ1-1; D is ambiguous. The CDR3 loop spans 12 amino acids. Trimming removed 4 bases at V and 4 bases at J, with 8 bases between. Germline-derived CDR1 and CDR2 are SGDLS and YYNGEE. CDR3 sequence: CASSRGSTEAFF. The CDR3 DNA follows: TGTGCCAGCAGCCGGGGTAGCACTGAAGCTTTCTTT.

This clonotype was seen many times. The chain combines TRBV12-5 with TRBJ2-3; D might be TRBD1 or TRBD2, each matching 5 bases. V shed 6 bases and J shed 2 bases, with 12 bases lying between them. Per the germline V gene, CDR1 is LGHNT and CDR2 is FRNRAP. The CDR3 runs 14 residues. The CDR3 sequence is CASGSGTVTDTQYF. The CDR3 nucleotides are TGTGCTAGTGGCTCCGGGACCGTCACAGATACGCAGTATTTT.

This clonotype was counted ten times or more. This sequence joins TRBV5-5 and TRBJ2-1; 11 positions match TRBD2. Trimming removed 4 bases from V and 8 bases from J; junction bases left unmatched: 14. Germline CDR1 reads SGHKS; CDR2 reads YYEKEE (reference sequence). The CDR3 totals 17 residues. This CDR3 is CASSLRATSGRGDEQFF. The DNA for the CDR3 is TGTGCCAGCAGCCTACGCGCCACTAGCGGGAGAGGTGATGAGCAGTTCTTC.

The chain joins TRBV4-3 to TRBJ2-3, with 9 positions matching TRBD2. V shed 3 bases, J shed 5 bases, and the junction held 12 bases outside the gene matches. The V gene's germline CDR1 is LGHNA and CDR2 YSLEER. This CDR3 is 17 amino acids long. CDR3 in DNA: TGCGCCAGCAGCCAGGCCTTAGCGGGAGCCCTGGGAGATACGCAGTATTTT. This translates into CASSQALAGALGDTQYF.

In this sample, this clonotype turned up many times. The chain employs TRBV7-9 and TRBJ1-3; D unclear. This CDR3 has 14 amino acids. Trimming pared 5 bases from V and 0 bases from J, leaving 8 bases between. Germline lookup yields CDR1 SEHNR and CDR2 FQNEAQ (reference sequence). CDR3 DNA sequence: TGTGCCAGCAGCCCAGACATCTCTGGAAACACCATATATTTT. As protein: CASSPDISGNTIYF.

In this sample, this clonotype turned up a few times. The chain combines TRBV7-9 with TRBJ1-6, with D perhaps TRBD1 (5 bases). This CDR3 region has 16 residues. CDR1 SEHNR and CDR2 FQNEAQ come from the germline V gene (reference sequence). Deletions cut 1 base from V and 5 bases from J, with 12 bases between. Here the CDR3 reads CASSLGGMAHNSPLHF. The CDR3, as DNA: TGTGCCAGCAGCTTAGGGGGGATGGCCCATAATTCACCCCTCCACTTT.

The chain has TRBV7-6 and TRBJ2-1, with TRBD2 identical over 16 bases. This CDR3 is 19 amino acids long. The germline V gene has CDR1 SGHVS and CDR2 FNYEAQ. Losses at the gene ends were 2 bases for V and 2 bases for J; bases not matched to a gene: 6. CDR3 region: CASSLSGTSGGDPYNEQFF. DNA of the CDR3: TGTGCCAGCAGCTTATCCGGGACTAGCGGGGGGGATCCCTACAATGAGCAGTTCTTC.

This clonotype was seen ten or more times. The chain links TRBV11-2 to TRBJ2-1; the match to TRBD2 covers 15 bases. Germline CDR1 reads SGHAT; CDR2 reads FQNNGV. The V gene end was trimmed by 4 bases and the J gene end by 8 bases; junction bases not matched to a gene: 9. This CDR3 is built from 17 residues. CDR3 in DNA: TGTGCCAGCAGCTCGGGGACTAGCGGGGGGAGTTGGGATGAGCAGTTCTTC. Translation: CASSSGTSGGSWDEQFF.

The chain employs TRBV30 and TRBJ2-5; D is unresolved. The V gene's germline CDR1 is GTSNPN and CDR2 SVGIG (reference sequence). CDR3 length: 14 amino acids. Trimming removed 0 bases from V and 2 bases from J, with 10 bases in between. The chain's CDR3 is CAWSVGWGQETQYF. As DNA, the CDR3 is TGTGCCTGGAGTGTCGGCTGGGGTCAAGAGACCCAGTACTTC.

On this clonotype: At one boundary the junction diverges from the germline segment, which might be a read error. The chain has TRBV27 and TRBJ2-5; D unclear. The germline gives CDR1 MNHEY, CDR2 SMNVEV (reference sequence). The CDR3 covers 12 residues. The CDR3 sequence: CASGLKKETQCF. In nucleotides, the CDR3 is TGTGCCAGCGGGTTAAAAAAAGAGACCCAGTGCTTC.

The table lists this clonotype with many counts. The chain employs TRBV7-2 and TRBJ2-2, with a weak D call TRBD2 (6 bases). This CDR3 spans 15 amino acids. V gave up 0 bases and J gave up 5 bases, with 10 bases separating them. Germline CDR1 and CDR2: SGHTA and FQGNSA. The CDR3 is CASSLAQAGTGELFF. For the CDR3, the DNA is TGTGCCAGCAGCTTAGCGCAGGCGGGAACCGGGGAGCTGTTTTTT.

This chain connects TRBV12-3 or TRBV12-4 to TRBJ2-7; possibly TRBD2 for D (7 bases). V was shortened by 2 bases and J by 7 bases, with 15 bases between the two germline ends. The CDR3 sequence is 14 residues long. CDR3: CASSLYPRGAEQYF. CDR3 DNA sequence: TGTGCCAGCAGTTTATACCCCCGGGGGGCAGAGCAGTACTTC.

This rearrangement joins TRBV27 to TRBJ1-1, with 11 bases identical to TRBD1. The germline gives CDR1 MNHEY, CDR2 SMNVEV (reference sequence). The CDR3 length is 16 residues. V shed 5 bases and J 1 base; nucleotides not matched to a gene: 6. The CDR3 region is CASSAGTGGGNTEAFF. The CDR3 coding sequence is TGTGCCAGCAGTGCCGGGACAGGGGGTGGGAACACTGAAGCTTTCTTT.

V usage is TRBV12-3 or TRBV12-4 and J usage is TRBJ2-6; the D is unclear. V was shortened by 10 bases and J by 2 bases, with 6 bases between the two germline ends. The CDR3 is 12 residues long. For the CDR3, the DNA is TGTGCCATCGAGGCTGGGGCCAACGTCCTGACTTTC. Residues: CAIEAGANVLTF.

This clonotype has more than one count but fewer than ten. This chain's CDR3 is CASSLSGDPSNEQFF. CDR3 nucleotides: TGTGCCAGCAGCTTAAGTGGGGACCCTTCCAATGAGCAGTTCTTC. The chain is built from TRBV7-9 and TRBJ2-1; possibly TRBD1 or TRBD2 for D (5 bases each). This CDR3 comprises 15 residues. V was clipped by 2 bases and J by 6 bases, with 14 bases between them. From germline, CDR1 is SEHNR and CDR2 FQNEAQ (reference sequence). The full variable domain, with the rest looked up from reference TRBV7-9 and TRBJ2-1, is DTGVSQNPRHKITKRGQNVTFRCDPISEHNRLYWYRQTLGQGPEFLTYFQNEAQLEKSRLLSDRFSAERPKGSFSTLEIQRTEQGDSAMYLCASSLSGDPSNEQFFGPGTRLTVL.

Only a few counts were recorded for this clonotype. V is TRBV7-4 and J is TRBJ2-7, with TRBD1 matching 8 bases. CDR3 length: 15 residues. V dropped 4 bases and J dropped 4; count of bases not matched to a gene: 9. Germline V CDR1 and CDR2: SGHVT, SQSDAQ. CDR3 bases: TGTGCCAGCAGCTCCGACAGGGGAGCAATTTACGAGCAGTACTTC. Amino acids: CASSSDRGAIYEQYF.

The chain joins TRBV5-6 to TRBJ1-2; D unclear. CDR3 length: 16 residues. The germline CDR1 and CDR2 sequences are SGHDT and YYEEEE. V was shortened by 3 bases and J by 6 bases, with 21 bases between the two germline ends. The CDR3 loop is CASSSAWAARSDGYTF. The CDR3, as DNA: TGTGCCAGCAGCTCCGCATGGGCCGCTAGGTCCGATGGCTACACCTTC.

In this sample, this clonotype turned up many times. The V gene is TRBV20-1, the J gene TRBJ2-5; 7 bases are shared with TRBD2. Losses at the gene ends were 0 bases for V and 5 bases for J; bases not matched to a gene: 9. The V gene's germline CDR1 is DFQATT and CDR2 SNEGSKA (reference sequence). The CDR3 runs to 15 residues. CDR3 nucleotides: TGCAGTGCTAGAGATGGGAGGGAGGAATGGGAGACCCAGTACTTC. This translates into CSARDGREEWETQYF.

This clonotype was recorded many times. The chain recombines TRBV6-2 or TRBV6-3 with TRBJ2-3; D not certain. Germline V lookup: CDR1 MNHEY, CDR2 SVGEGT. The CDR3 consists of 14 residues. Trimming cost V 0 bases and J 3 bases, with 7 bases left between them. The CDR3 spells CASSYSRGTDTQYF. In nucleotides, the CDR3 is TGTGCCAGCAGTTACTCGCGTGGTACAGATACGCAGTATTTT.

This clonotype was counted many times. The rearrangement uses TRBV11-2 and TRBJ2-2, with a possible D match to TRBD1 (5 bases). The CDR3 runs 16 residues. The germline V gene has CDR1 SGHAT and CDR2 FQNNGV. Trimming removed 0 bases at V and 4 bases at J, with 12 bases between. CDR3 bases: TGTGCCAGCAGCTTAGAGGGCAGGGCTGGCACCGGGGAGCTGTTTTTT. It specifies CASSLEGRAGTGELFF.

This clonotype has at least ten counts. CDR3 in amino acids: CAISEVTAGVPSSYNEQFF. CDR3 nucleotide sequence: TGTGCCATCAGTGAGGTGACAGCGGGCGTGCCCAGCTCCTACAATGAGCAGTTCTTC. V usage is TRBV10-3 and J usage is TRBJ2-1, with TRBD2 as a possible D gene (6 bases). The CDR3 runs 19 residues. Trimming shortened V by 2 bases and J by 0 bases, and 20 bases separated the two germline ends. Germline V CDR1 and CDR2: ENHRY, SYGVKD.

Many counts were recorded for this clonotype. V gene TRBV25-1 combines with J gene TRBJ1-2, with D possibly TRBD1 on 5 matching bases. The germline V and J ends were trimmed by 8 bases and 6 bases, with 10 bases remaining between them. The germline CDR1 and CDR2 sequences are MGHDK and SYGVNS. The CDR3 is 11 amino acids. The CDR3 nucleotides read TGTGCCAGCGGCGGAGGGGATGGCTACACCTTC. Encoded protein: CASGGGDGYTF.

This clonotype showed up just a few times. This chain connects TRBV9 to TRBJ1-1; D gene uncertain. CDR3 size: 13 residues. CDR1 is SGDLS, CDR2 YYNGEE, per germline. Trimming took 0 bases from V and 5 from J, leaving 8 bases between them. DNA for the CDR3: TGTGCCAGCAGCGTAGCGGAGGGAACTGAAGCTTTCTTT. This gives the protein CASSVAEGTEAFF.

The chain joins TRBV19 to TRBJ1-1; 9 bases map to TRBD1. This CDR3 comprises 15 residues. From germline, CDR1 is LNHDA and CDR2 SQIVND (reference sequence). V was pared by 4 bases and J by 0 bases, with 3 bases of the junction left unmatched. The CDR3 DNA reads TGTGCCAGTAGTAGAGGGGACAGGGTGAACACTGAAGCTTTCTTT. It codes for CASSRGDRVNTEAFF.

This clonotype was counted a few times. V usage is TRBV7-8 and J usage is TRBJ2-3, with D unclear. V was clipped by 0 bases and J by 0 bases, with 10 bases between them. The CDR3 contains 16 residues. CDR1 and CDR2 from the germline V gene are SGHVS and FQNEAQ. The CDR3 spells CASSLANIPSTDTQYF. In DNA, the CDR3 is TGTGCCAGCAGCTTAGCGAATATCCCTAGCACAGATACGCAGTATTTT. The entire variable domain, with the rest obtained from reference TRBV7-8 and TRBJ2-3, is as follows: GAGVSQSPRYKVAKRGQDVALRCDPISGHVSLFWYQQALGQGPEFLTYFQNEAQLDKSGLPSDRFFAERPEGSVSTLKIQRTQQEDSAVYLCASSLANIPSTDTQYFGPGTRLTVL.

This chain's CDR3 is CSASWHTGDSSYEQYF. The CDR3 DNA sequence: TGCAGTGCTAGTTGGCACACAGGTGACAGCTCCTACGAGCAGTACTTC. The rearrangement uses TRBV20-1 and TRBJ2-7; D might be TRBD1 (5 bases). The V and J ends lost 3 bases and 0 bases respectively, with 18 bases between them. This CDR3 is built from 16 residues. Germline CDR1 reads DFQATT; CDR2 reads SNEGSKA (reference sequence).

This clonotype was recorded many times. V usage is TRBV7-8 and J usage is TRBJ2-2; 12 bases are shared with TRBD2. The J segment lost 1 base and the V segment lost 5 bases, leaving 11 bases of the junction unmatched. The CDR3 has 19 amino acids. Per germline, CDR1 SGHVS and CDR2 FQNEAQ. CDR3 protein: CASSPRGLAGGRNTGELFF. CDR3 in DNA: TGTGCCAGCAGCCCGAGGGGCCTAGCGGGGGGGCGGAACACCGGGGAGCTGTTTTTT.

The chain uses TRBV20-1 and TRBJ2-3, with unresolved D. Germline V gene lookup returns CDR1 DFQATT and CDR2 SNEGSKA (reference sequence). Trimming shortened V by 0 bases and J by 3 bases, and 13 bases separated the two germline ends. The CDR3 has 15 amino acids. The CDR3 DNA reads TGCAGTGCTAGAGATGGAAGGGATGTTACAGATACGCAGTATTTT. As protein: CSARDGRDVTDTQYF.

The chain uses TRBV12-3 or TRBV12-4 and TRBJ1-2; TRBD1 matches at 8 bases. V shed 7 bases and J 6 bases; nucleotides not matched to a gene: 16. The CDR3 is 16 amino acids. Written as DNA, the CDR3 is TGTGCCAGCACCGAGCTTATACAGGGGGTAGGTGATGGCTACACCTTC. It yields the protein CASTELIQGVGDGYTF.

Details on this clonotype: This may come from a read error, since a much larger clone is one base off. The chain joins TRBV7-6 to TRBJ2-7; tentative D call: TRBD1 (6 bases). The CDR3 runs to 17 residues. Per germline, CDR1 SGHVS and CDR2 FNYEAQ. With 1 base removed from V and 2 bases from J, the gap between germline ends came to 18 bases. The CDR3 nucleotides read TGTGCCAGCAGCTTAGTGCTTCCAAGGGGGAGTCCCTACGAGCAGTACTTC. Translating gives CASSLVLPRGSPYEQYF.